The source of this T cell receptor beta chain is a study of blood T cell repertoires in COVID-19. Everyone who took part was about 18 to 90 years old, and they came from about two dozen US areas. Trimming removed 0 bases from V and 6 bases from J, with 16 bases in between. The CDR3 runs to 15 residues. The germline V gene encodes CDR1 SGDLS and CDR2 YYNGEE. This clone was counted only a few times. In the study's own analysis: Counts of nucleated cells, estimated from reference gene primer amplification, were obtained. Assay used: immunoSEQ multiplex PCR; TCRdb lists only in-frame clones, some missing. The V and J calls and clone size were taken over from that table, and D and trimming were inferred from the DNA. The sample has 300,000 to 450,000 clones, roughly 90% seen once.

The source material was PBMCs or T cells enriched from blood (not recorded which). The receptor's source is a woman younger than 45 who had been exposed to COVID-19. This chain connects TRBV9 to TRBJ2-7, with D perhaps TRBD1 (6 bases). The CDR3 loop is CASSVDGQLGGEQYF. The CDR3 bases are TGTGCCAGCAGCGTAGACGGGCAGCTAGGGGGCGAGCAGTACTTC.